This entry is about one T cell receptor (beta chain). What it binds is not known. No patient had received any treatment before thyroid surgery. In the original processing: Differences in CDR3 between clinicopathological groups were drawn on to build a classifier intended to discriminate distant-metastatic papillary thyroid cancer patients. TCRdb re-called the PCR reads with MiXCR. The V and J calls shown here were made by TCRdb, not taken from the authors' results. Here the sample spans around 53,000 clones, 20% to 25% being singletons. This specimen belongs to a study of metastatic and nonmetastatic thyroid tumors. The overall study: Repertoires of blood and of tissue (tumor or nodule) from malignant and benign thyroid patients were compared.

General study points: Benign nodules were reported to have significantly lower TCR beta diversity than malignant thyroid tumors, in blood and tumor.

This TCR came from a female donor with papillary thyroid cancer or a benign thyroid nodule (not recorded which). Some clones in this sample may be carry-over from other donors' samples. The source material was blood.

CDR3 residues: CSATLGSSVREQYF. CDR3 in DNA: TGCAGTGCTACTTTAGGGTCTAGCGTGAGGGAGCAGTACTTC. The chain employs TRBV20-1 and TRBJ2-7; TRBD2 might be the D (6 bases). The germline V and J ends were trimmed by 4 bases and 7 bases, with 20 bases remaining between them. The CDR3 consists of 14 residues. Germline CDR1 and CDR2: DFQATT and SNEGSKA (reference sequence).